This TCR beta chain originates from a study of blood T cell repertoires in COVID-19. In the authors' workflow: Reference gene primer amplification yielded estimated nucleated cell counts. Produced via immunoSEQ multiplex PCR; TCRdb's table is partial and in-frame only. From that table come the V and J calls and clone size; the DNA was used to work out D and trimming. The table records about 85,000 clones, roughly 87% of them present only once. V lost 0 bases and J 1 base, leaving 10 bases between the germline ends. The CDR3 loop spans 16 amino acids. Germline V gene sequence: CDR1 MNHEY, CDR2 SVGAGI. The sequence derives from a man aged 45-65 years with acute or convalescent COVID-19. Sequencing input: peripheral blood. The chain uses TRBV6-5 and TRBJ1-3, with a possible D match to TRBD1 (6 bases). CDR3 in DNA: TGTGCCAGCAGTTACTCGCGACAGGCGTCTGGAAACACCATATATTTT. Translation: CASSYSRQASGNTIYF.